This T cell receptor beta chain comes out of a study of cytomegalovirus exposure and HLA in healthy donors. As for the study in general: Inside one of the first data releases sat 85 million or so unique TCRs taken from HLA-typed donors. Whole-study findings and limits: Fewer N-insertions (relative to the 666-donor mean) were reportedly seen in an Asian-associated ancestry cluster in a later analysis.

The CDR3 length is 14 residues. Germline V lookup: CDR1 MNHEY, CDR2 SVGAGI. With V trimmed by 6 bases and J by 6 bases, 7 bases remained unmatched. To note about this clone: As yet, its antigen is unknown.

The PCR had 60 Vbeta and 13 Jbeta primers. Some clones are missing from TCRdb's copy, which holds only in-frame ones; the method was immunoSEQ multiplex PCR. The data show around 100,000 clones, with 70% to 80% seen just once and about 4% held by the top ten. The sequence was collected from a female donor in good health and CMV-seropositive. This chain links TRBV6-5 with TRBJ2-3; 9 bases are shared with TRBD2. Sample: PBMCs. This CDR3 is CASSPLAGSDTQYF. The DNA of the CDR3 is TGTGCCAGCAGCCCTCTAGCGGGGTCCGATACGCAGTATTTT.